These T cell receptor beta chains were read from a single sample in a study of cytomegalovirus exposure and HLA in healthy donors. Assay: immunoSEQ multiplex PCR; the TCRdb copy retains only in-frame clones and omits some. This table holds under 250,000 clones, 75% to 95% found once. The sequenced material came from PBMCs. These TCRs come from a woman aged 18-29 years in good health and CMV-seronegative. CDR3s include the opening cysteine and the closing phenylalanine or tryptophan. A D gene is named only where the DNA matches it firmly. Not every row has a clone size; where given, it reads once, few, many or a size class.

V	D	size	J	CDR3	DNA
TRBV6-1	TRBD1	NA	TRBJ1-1	CATRQGGRGTEAFF	TGTGCCACCCGACAGGGTGGGAGAGGCACTGAAGCTTTCTTT
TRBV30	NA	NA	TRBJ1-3	CAWTGNSGNTIYF	TGTGCCTGGACCGGTAACTCTGGAAACACCATATATTTT
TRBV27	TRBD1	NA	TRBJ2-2	CASRRQGSNTGELFF	TGTGCCAGCAGACGACAGGGGAGTAACACCGGGGAGCTGTTTTTT
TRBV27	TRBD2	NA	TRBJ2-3	CASRRSRGGLSTDTQYF	TGTGCCAGCAGGCGCTCACGGGGGGGGCTTAGCACAGATACGCAGTATTTT
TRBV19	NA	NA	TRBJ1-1	CASRRGGDSFEAFF	TGTGCCAGTAGGCGGGGCGGCGATTCGTTTGAAGCTTTCTTT
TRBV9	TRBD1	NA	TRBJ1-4	CASSARDRGSEKLFF	TGTGCCAGCAGCGCCCGGGACAGGGGTTCTGAAAAACTGTTTTTT
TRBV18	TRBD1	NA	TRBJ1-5	CASSGGQGNTYSNQPQHF	TGTGCCAGCTCCGGGGGACAGGGGAACACGTATAGCAATCAGCCCCAGCATTTT
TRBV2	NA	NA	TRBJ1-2	CASSKIRLEGYTF	TGTGCCAGCAGTAAAATAAGGCTAGAGGGCTACACCTTC
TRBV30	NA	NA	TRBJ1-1	CAWTQGGDTEAFF	TGTGCCTGGACCCAAGGCGGGGACACTGAAGCTTTCTTT
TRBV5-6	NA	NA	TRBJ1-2	CASSRTPTNGYGYTF	TGTGCCAGCAGCCGGACACCTACGAACGGCTATGGCTACACCTTC
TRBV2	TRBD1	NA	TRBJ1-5	CASTLIRQGDQPQHF	TGTGCCAGCACCTTGATCCGACAGGGGGACCAGCCCCAGCATTTT
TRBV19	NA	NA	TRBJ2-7	CASSIGTFPTYEQYF	TGTGCCAGTAGTATCGGGACTTTCCCCACCTACGAGCAGTACTTC
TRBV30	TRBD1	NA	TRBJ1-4	CAWSFRTGRHEKLFF	TGTGCCTGGAGTTTCCGGACAGGAAGGCACGAAAAACTGTTTTTT
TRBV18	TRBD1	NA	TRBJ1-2	CASSPRDRGWHGYTF	TGTGCCAGCTCACCCCGGGACAGGGGTTGGCATGGCTACACCTTC
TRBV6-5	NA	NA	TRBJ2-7	CASSNPGGRYEQYF	TGTGCCAGCAGTAACCCCGGGGGGCGGTACGAGCAGTACTTC
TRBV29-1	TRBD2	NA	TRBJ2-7	CSVEGAGGSVGHEQYF	TGCAGCGTTGAAGGCGCTGGCGGGAGTGTAGGCCACGAGCAGTACTTC
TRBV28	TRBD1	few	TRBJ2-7	CASRSQGFIFYEQYF	TGTGCCAGCAGGTCACAGGGGTTTATCTTCTACGAGCAGTACTTC
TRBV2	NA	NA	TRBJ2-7	CASSYRGSLVYEQYF	TGTGCCAGCAGCTACCGAGGTTCTTTGGTGTACGAGCAGTACTTC
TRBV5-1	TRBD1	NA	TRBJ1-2	CASSYRDRETPLLYGYTF	TGCGCCAGCAGCTACCGGGACAGGGAGACGCCCTTGCTCTATGGCTACACCTTC
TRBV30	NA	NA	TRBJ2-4	CAWSVRATKNIQYF	TGTGCCTGGAGTGTACGAGCTACCAAAAACATTCAGTACTTC
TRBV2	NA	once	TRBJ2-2	CASSELRANTGELFF	TGTGCCAGCAGTGAACTCCGTGCGAACACCGGGGAGCTGTTTTTT
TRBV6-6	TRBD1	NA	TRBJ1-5	CASTHPQGVLNQPQHF	TGTGCCAGCACTCACCCACAGGGGGTGCTCAATCAGCCCCAGCATTTT